This TCR beta chain stems from a study of blood T cell repertoires in COVID-19. Only in-frame clones appear in the TCRdb table, and some are missing; sequencing was by immunoSEQ multiplex PCR. The data contain about 180,000 clones, under 85% of them singletons. The germline gives CDR1 SGHRS, CDR2 YFSETQ. CDR3 size: 13 residues. V gave up 2 bases and J gave up 3 bases, with 5 bases separating them. Worth noting for this clone: Other DNA sequences within the sample encode an identical CDR3.

Sequenced material: peripheral blood. This clonotype was obtained from a woman aged 80 or older with acute or convalescent COVID-19. V is TRBV5-1 and J is TRBJ2-2; D possibly corresponds to TRBD1 (5 bases). The CDR3 loop reads CASSLGDTGELFF. Written as DNA, the CDR3 is TGCGCCAGCAGCTTAGGGGACACCGGGGAGCTGTTTTTT.